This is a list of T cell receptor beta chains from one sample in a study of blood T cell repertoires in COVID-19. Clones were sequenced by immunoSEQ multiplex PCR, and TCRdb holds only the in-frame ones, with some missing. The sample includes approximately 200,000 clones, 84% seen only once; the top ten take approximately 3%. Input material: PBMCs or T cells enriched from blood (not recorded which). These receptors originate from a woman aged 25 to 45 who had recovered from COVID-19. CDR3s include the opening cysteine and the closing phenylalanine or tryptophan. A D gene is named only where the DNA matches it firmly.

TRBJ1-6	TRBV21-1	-	CASSNPVTPGPRSSYNSPLHF
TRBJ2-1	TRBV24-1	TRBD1	CATSDRRDRDYNEQFF
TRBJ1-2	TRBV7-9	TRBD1	CASSEDRGDIVYGYTF
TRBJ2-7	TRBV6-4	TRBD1	CASSDQGQGFYEQYF
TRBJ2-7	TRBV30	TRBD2	CAWSVGGRAVKQYF
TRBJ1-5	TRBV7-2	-	CASSPRGGTSNQPQHF
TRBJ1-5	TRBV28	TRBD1	CASSTPSSTGGAGQPQHF
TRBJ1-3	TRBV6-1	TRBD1	CASSEVRGQSSGNTIYF
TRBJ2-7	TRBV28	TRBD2	CASSGFKASGTYEQYF
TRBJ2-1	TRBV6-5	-	CASSLQGSNEQFF
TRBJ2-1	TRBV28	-	CASSLFDSSYNEQFF
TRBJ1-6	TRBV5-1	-	CASSIGQSSYNSPLHF